This T cell receptor (beta chain) was captured in a study of CD8 T cells in Susac syndrome. Study-wide results and caveats: Clonal expansion did not appear in Susac syndrome CD4+ T cell repertoires.

When the RNA was reverse transcribed, random hexamers were used with an input of about 0.45 to 1 ug. TCRdb ran MiXCR on the immunoSEQ multiplex PCR reads and lists one entry per CDR3 protein. There are 150,000 to 200,000 distinct CDR3 sequences in the sample; around nine tenths occur only once, and approximately 0.09% lies in the top ten. TEMRA cells were FACS-enriched and CD8+ and CD4+ T cells negatively isolated. The CDR3 consists of 14 residues. V lost 10 bases to trimming and J lost 2 bases, with 16 bases between them. Germline CDR1 MNHEY, CDR2 SMNVEV (reference sequence). A note on this clonotype: Its target is unknown.

Input material: CD4+ T cells from PBMCs. The chain links TRBV27 to TRBJ2-3; TRBD1 is a possible D gene (6 bases). This TCR was sampled from a human donor with Susac syndrome. The CDR3 DNA is TGTGCCACCTCCAGGGGTACTTACACAGATACGCAGTATTTT. Its protein product is CATSRGTYTDTQYF.